This T cell receptor beta chain was retrieved from a study of blood T cell repertoires in COVID-19. Study-level information: Both acute and convalescent COVID-19 samples were obtained from the United States, Italy and Spain. PBMCs, B-cell-depleted T cells, or T cells provided the cDNA or gDNA that made up the material.

Seattle patients were enrolled during active infection and followed longitudinally. Germline V gene data show CDR1 as MNHEY and CDR2 as SMNVEV (reference sequence). V lost 3 bases and J lost 5, with 8 bases in between. The CDR3 has 13 amino acids. Sequenced by immunoSEQ multiplex PCR; TCRdb stores in-frame clones only, minus some. The top ten clones hold approximately 2.8% of a sample with roughly 81,000 clones, approximately 85% of them seen once. This rearrangement joins TRBV27 to TRBJ1-5; D gene ambiguous. The clonotype was recovered from a woman of 80 years or more with COVID-19, enrolled during active disease. What was sequenced was peripheral blood. The CDR3 DNA is TGTGCCAGCAGTTTCCTCCCCTATCAGCCCCAGCATTTT. Translated: CASSFLPYQPQHF.